Listed here are 14 T cell receptor beta chains from one sample, sequenced in a study of blood T cells in healthy people across ages. Through a sample-barcoded 5' primer and a J-beta primer mix, a second PCR was run for roughly 6 to 11 cycles. In TCRdb, the 5' RACE reads were re-called with MiXCR into one record per CDR3 protein. Of 1.5 million to 2 million distinct CDR3 sequences detected, under 30% appear once; the ten largest clones hold more than 6%. What was sequenced was blood. The receptor source for this set is a woman in her twenties or thirties in good health.

The V gene is TRBV16, the J gene TRBJ1-2; D is unclear. The germline V and J ends were trimmed by 0 bases and 7 bases, with 6 bases remaining between them. The germline gives CDR1 KGHSY, CDR2 FQNENV. The CDR3 extends over 12 amino acids. The CDR3 DNA reads TGTGCCAGCAGCCAATCTAGAGGTGGCTACACCTTC. Amino acids: CASSQSRGGYTF.

This clonotype occurred a few times. The rearrangement uses TRBV20-1 and TRBJ2-6; D not certain. Trimming removed 3 bases from V and 0 bases from J, with 15 bases in between. The CDR3 has 17 amino acids. Germline-derived CDR1 and CDR2 are DFQATT and SNEGSKA (reference sequence). The CDR3: CSASRSPQISGANVLTF. The DNA of the CDR3 is TGCAGTGCTAGTAGGAGCCCTCAAATCTCTGGGGCCAACGTCCTGACTTTC.

This clonotype was seen a handful of times. The germline gene is not matched at one end of the junction; a read error may be the cause. The rearrangement joins TRBV6-2 or TRBV6-3 to TRBJ2-3; D is ambiguous. This CDR3 comprises 15 residues. Germline assignment: CDR1 MNHEY and CDR2 SVGEGT. CDR3 nucleotides: TGTGCCGGCAGTTACGGTTCGTCTCAGTATGATACGCAGTATTTT. Amino acid sequence: CAGSYGSSQYDTQYF.

The CDR3 is CASKRLSGGIDNEQFF. The CDR3 nucleotides read TGTGCCAGCAAGCGGTTATCCGGGGGCATAGACAATGAGCAGTTCTTC. This chain joins TRBV2 and TRBJ2-1; D is tentatively TRBD1 or TRBD2 (6 bases each). V was trimmed by 7 bases and J by 5 bases, leaving 21 bases between them. This CDR3 has 16 residues. Per the germline V gene, CDR1 is SNHLY and CDR2 is FYNNEI.

Only a few counts were recorded for this clonotype. The rearrangement links TRBV5-1 to TRBJ1-1, with D maybe TRBD1 (6 bases). The CDR3 consists of 12 residues. V was clipped by 0 bases and J by 11 bases, with 11 bases between them. CDR1 is SGHRS and CDR2 is YFSETQ in the germline V gene. The CDR3, as DNA: TGCGCCAGCAGCTTGGCCGGGCAGGGGGCTTTCTTT. Residues: CASSLAGQGAFF.

On this clonotype: At one of its ends the junction is not consistent with the germline gene, which may arise from a read error. V and J are TRBV7-2 and TRBJ1-1; no reliable D call. The CDR3 length is 14 residues. Germline V lookup: CDR1 SGHTA, CDR2 FQGNSA. CDR3 in amino acids: CASSFTQSVTKAFF. Written as DNA, the CDR3 is TGTGCCAGCAGCTTTACCCAATCTGTCACTAAAGCTTTCTTT.

The chain has TRBV20-1 and TRBJ2-1, with 10 bases fitting TRBD2. CDR1 and CDR2 (germline): DFQATT, SNEGSKA (reference sequence). V shed 3 bases and J 4 bases; nucleotides not matched to a gene: 6. The CDR3 extends over 15 amino acids. The CDR3 region has the DNA TGCAGTGCTAGCCCCAGCGGGGGGGCTTACAATGAGCAGTTCTTC. It yields the protein CSASPSGGAYNEQFF.

In its sample, this clonotype was seen once. This sequence joins TRBV14 and TRBJ2-1, with unresolved D. The length of the CDR3 is 15 residues. V gave up 1 base and J gave up 4 bases, with 11 bases separating them. Germline V gene lookup returns CDR1 SGHDN and CDR2 FVKESK. For the CDR3, the DNA is TGTGCCAGCAGCCAAGGTGCGAATCTTTACAATGAGCAGTTCTTC. It codes for CASSQGANLYNEQFF.

Only a few counts were recorded for this clonotype. The chain employs TRBV7-2 and TRBJ1-1; D perhaps matches TRBD1 (6 bases). CDR1 and CDR2 from the germline V gene are SGHTA and FQGNSA. V gave up 1 base and J gave up 3 bases, with 9 bases separating them. CDR3 length: 14 residues. CDR3 in amino acids: CASSLEGGYTEAFF. CDR3 coding DNA: TGTGCCAGCAGCTTAGAAGGGGGGTACACTGAAGCTTTCTTT.

Ten or more counts support this clonotype. The V call is TRBV29-1, the J call TRBJ2-1; no firm D call. The germline V and J ends were trimmed by 5 bases and 0 bases, with 14 bases remaining between them. The CDR3 has 15 residues. Germline V gene lookup returns CDR1 SQVTM and CDR2 ANQGSEA. This CDR3 is CSVIPPKSSYNEQFF. The CDR3 DNA is TGCAGCGTTATTCCCCCCAAGAGCTCCTACAATGAGCAGTTCTTC.

This chain connects TRBV4-2 to TRBJ1-1; no definite D call. Trimming pared 1 base from V and 0 bases from J, leaving 6 bases between. CDR3 length: 14 amino acids. Per germline, CDR1 LGHNA and CDR2 YNFKEQ. The CDR3 nucleotides are TGTGCCAGCAGCCAAGCCCTAATGAACACTGAAGCTTTCTTT. As protein: CASSQALMNTEAFF.

Remarks on this clonotype: Without the conserved terminal phenylalanine or tryptophan, this CDR3 likely stems from a read error. The gene calls are TRBV5-1 and TRBJ2-3; TRBD2 matches 7 bases. The CDR3 is made up of 16 amino acids. Per the germline V gene, CDR1 is SGHRS and CDR2 is YFSETQ. V was clipped by 0 bases and J by 0 bases; unmatched bases: 4. CDR3 sequence reads: CASSLALAASTDTQYV. DNA for the CDR3: TGCGCCAGCAGCTTGGCCCTAGCGGCTAGCACAGATACGCAGTATGTT.

A note on this clonotype: One end of the junction does not line up with germline, which may come from a read error. The chain has TRBV25-1 and TRBJ2-5; TRBD2 matches at 10 bases. The assigned J gene may be wrong: the sequence end matches TRBJ2-7 better. Per the germline V gene, CDR1 is MGHDK and CDR2 is SYGVNS. This CDR3 region has 14 residues. CDR3 DNA: TGTGCCTGCAGCTCTAGCGGGGGCGGTTACGAGCAGTACTTC. Translation: CACSSSGGGYEQYF.

Turning to this clonotype: A read error is possible here, since a much larger clone lies one base away. The J gene is TRBJ2-4, the V gene TRBV7-8; a possible D gene is TRBD1 (5 bases). Near its end, the DNA agrees better with TRBJ2-7, so the J call may be wrong. The germline V gene encodes CDR1 SGHVS and CDR2 FQNEAQ. This CDR3 is 13 amino acids long. The CDR3 sequence: CTSSWGSNYEQYF. CDR3 coding DNA: TGTACCAGCAGCTGGGGCTCTAACTACGAGCAGTACTTC.